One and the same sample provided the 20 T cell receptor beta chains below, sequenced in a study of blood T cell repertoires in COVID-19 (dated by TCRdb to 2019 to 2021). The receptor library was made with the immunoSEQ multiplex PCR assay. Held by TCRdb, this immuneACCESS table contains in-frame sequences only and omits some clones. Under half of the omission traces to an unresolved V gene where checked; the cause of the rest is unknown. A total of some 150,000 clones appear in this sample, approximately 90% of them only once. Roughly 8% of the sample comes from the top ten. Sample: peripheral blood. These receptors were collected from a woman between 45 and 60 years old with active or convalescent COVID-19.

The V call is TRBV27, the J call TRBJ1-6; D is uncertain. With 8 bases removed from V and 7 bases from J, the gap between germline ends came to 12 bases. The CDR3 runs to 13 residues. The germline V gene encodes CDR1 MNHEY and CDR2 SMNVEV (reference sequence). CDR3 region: CASRLGRNSPLHF. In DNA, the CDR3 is TGTGCCAGCCGATTGGGCAGAAATTCACCCCTCCACTTT.

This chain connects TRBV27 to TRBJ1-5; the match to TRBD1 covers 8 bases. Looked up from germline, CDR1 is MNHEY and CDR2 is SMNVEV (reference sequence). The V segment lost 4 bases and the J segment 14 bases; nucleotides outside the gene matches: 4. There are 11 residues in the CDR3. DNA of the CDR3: TGTGCCAGCAGTTCTCAGGGGGCCGAGCATTTT. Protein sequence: CASSSQGAEHF.

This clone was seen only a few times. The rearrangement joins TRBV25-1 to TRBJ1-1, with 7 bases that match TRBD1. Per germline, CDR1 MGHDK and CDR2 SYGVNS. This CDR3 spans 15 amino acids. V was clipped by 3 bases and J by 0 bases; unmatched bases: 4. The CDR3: CASSEHRGLNTEAFF. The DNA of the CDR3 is TGTGCCAGCAGTGAGCACAGGGGATTGAACACTGAAGCTTTCTTT.

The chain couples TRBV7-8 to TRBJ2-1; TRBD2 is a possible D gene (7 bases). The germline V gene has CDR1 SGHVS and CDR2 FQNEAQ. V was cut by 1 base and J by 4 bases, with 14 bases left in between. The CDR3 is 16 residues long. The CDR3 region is CASSLEGGGMYNEQFF. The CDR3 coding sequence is TGTGCCAGCAGCTTAGAGGGGGGGGGTATGTACAATGAGCAGTTCTTC. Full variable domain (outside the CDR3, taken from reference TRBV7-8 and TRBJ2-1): GAGVSQSPRYKVAKRGQDVALRCDPISGHVSLFWYQQALGQGPEFLTYFQNEAQLDKSGLPSDRFFAERPEGSVSTLKIQRTQQEDSAVYLCASSLEGGGMYNEQFFGPGTRLTVL.

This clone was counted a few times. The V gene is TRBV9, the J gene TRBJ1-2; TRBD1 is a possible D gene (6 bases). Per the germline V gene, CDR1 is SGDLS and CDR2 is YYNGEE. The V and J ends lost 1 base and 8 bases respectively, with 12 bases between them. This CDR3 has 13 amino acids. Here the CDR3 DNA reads TGTGCCAGCAGCGTACGACAGGCGCGGGGCTACACCTTC. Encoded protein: CASSVRQARGYTF.

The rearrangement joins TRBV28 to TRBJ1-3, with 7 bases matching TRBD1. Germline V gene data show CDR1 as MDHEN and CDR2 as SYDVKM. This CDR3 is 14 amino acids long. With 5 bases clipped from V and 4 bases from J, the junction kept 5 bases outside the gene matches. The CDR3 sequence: CASSPPGQGNTIYF. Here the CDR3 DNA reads TGTGCCAGCAGTCCTCCGGGACAGGGAAACACCATATATTTT.

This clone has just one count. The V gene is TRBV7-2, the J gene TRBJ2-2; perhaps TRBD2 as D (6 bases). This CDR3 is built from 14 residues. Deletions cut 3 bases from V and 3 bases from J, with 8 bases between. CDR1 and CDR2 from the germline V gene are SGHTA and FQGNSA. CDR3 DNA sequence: TGTGCCAGCAGCTTGGGGGGACACACCGGGGAGCTGTTTTTT. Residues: CASSLGGHTGELFF.

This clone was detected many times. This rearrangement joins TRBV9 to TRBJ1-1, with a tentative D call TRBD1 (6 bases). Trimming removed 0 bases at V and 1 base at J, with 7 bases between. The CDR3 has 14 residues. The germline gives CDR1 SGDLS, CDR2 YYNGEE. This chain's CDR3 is CASSVEGGNTEAFF. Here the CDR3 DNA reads TGTGCCAGCAGCGTAGAAGGGGGGAACACTGAAGCTTTCTTT.

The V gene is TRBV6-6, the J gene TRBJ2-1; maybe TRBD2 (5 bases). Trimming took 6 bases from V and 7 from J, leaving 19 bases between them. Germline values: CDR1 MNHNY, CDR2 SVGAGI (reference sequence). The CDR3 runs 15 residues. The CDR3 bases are TGTGCCAGCAGATTACTAGAAAGAGAAGAAAATGAGCAGTTCTTC. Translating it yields CASRLLEREENEQFF.

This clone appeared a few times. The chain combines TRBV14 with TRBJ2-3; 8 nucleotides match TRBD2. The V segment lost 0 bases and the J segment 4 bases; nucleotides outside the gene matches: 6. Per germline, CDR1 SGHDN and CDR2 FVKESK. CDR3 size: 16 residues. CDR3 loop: CASSQDTGRAADTQYF. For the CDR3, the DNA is TGTGCCAGCAGCCAAGATACCGGGAGGGCCGCAGATACGCAGTATTTT.

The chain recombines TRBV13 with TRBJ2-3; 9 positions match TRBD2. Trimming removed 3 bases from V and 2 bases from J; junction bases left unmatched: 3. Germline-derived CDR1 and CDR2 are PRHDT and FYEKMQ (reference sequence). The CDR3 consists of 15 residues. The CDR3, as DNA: TGTGCCAGCAGCTTTAGCGGGGGATACACAGATACGCAGTATTTT. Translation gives CASSFSGGYTDTQYF.

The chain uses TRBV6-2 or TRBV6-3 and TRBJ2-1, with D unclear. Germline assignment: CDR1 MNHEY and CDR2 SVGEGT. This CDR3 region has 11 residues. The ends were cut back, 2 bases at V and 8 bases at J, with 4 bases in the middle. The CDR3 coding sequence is TGTGCCAGCAGTTACCCAGATGAGCAGTTCTTC. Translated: CASSYPDEQFF.

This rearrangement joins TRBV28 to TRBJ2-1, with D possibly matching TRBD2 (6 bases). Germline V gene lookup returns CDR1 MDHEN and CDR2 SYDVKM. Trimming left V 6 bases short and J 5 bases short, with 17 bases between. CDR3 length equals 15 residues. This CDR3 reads CASSPPGTSNNEQFF. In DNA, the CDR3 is TGTGCCAGCAGCCCCCCAGGAACTAGCAACAATGAGCAGTTCTTC.

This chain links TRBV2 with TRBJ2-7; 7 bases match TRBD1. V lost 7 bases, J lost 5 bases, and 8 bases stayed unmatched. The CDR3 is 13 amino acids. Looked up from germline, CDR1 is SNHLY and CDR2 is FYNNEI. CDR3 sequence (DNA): TGTGCCAGCAATCAGGGGGTTTGGGACGAGCAGTACTTC. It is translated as CASNQGVWDEQYF. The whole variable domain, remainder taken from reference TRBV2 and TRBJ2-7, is EPEVTQTPSHQVTQMGQEVILRCVPISNHLYFYWYRQILGQKVEFLVSFYNNEISEKSEIFDDQFSVERPDGSNFTLKIRSTKLEDSAMYFCASNQGVWDEQYFGPGTRLTVT.

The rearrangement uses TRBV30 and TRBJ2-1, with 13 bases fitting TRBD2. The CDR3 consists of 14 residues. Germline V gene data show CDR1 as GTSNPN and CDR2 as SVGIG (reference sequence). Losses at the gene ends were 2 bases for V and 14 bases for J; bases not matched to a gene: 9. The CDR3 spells CAWSWAGLAGEEFF. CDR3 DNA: TGTGCCTGGAGTTGGGCTGGACTAGCGGGAGAGGAGTTCTTC.

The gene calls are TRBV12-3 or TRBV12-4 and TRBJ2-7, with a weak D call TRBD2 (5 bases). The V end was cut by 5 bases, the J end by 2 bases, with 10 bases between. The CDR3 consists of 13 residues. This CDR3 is CASSPRDPYEQYF. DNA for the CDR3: TGTGCCAGCAGTCCCCGGGATCCCTACGAGCAGTACTTC.

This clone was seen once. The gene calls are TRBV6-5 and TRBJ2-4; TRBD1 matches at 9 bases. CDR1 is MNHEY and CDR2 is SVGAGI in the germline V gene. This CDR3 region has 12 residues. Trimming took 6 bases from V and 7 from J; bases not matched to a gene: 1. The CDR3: CASRGTGNIQYF. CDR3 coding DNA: TGTGCCAGCAGAGGGACAGGGAACATTCAGTACTTC.

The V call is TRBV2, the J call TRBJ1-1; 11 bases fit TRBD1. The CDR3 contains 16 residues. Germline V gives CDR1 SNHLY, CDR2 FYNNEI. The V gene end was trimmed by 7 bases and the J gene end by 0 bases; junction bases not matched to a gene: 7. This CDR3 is CASTPGTGGMNTEAFF. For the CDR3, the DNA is TGTGCCAGCACTCCCGGGACAGGGGGTATGAACACTGAAGCTTTCTTT. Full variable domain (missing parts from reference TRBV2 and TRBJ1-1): EPEVTQTPSHQVTQMGQEVILRCVPISNHLYFYWYRQILGQKVEFLVSFYNNEISEKSEIFDDQFSVERPDGSNFTLKIRSTKLEDSAMYFCASTPGTGGMNTEAFFGQGTRLTVV.

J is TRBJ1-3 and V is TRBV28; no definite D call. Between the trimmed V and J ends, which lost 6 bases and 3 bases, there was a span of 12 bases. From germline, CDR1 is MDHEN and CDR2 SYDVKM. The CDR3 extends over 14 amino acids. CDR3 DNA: TGTGCCAGCAGAAGACAAGTCCTTGGAAACACCATATATTTT. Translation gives CASRRQVLGNTIYF.

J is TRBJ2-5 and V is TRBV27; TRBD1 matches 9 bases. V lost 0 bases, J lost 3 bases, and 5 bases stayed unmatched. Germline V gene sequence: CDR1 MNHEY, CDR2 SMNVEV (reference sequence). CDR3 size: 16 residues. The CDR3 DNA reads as TGTGCCAGCAGTTTATCATGGGACAGGGCCAAAGAGACCCAGTACTTC. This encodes CASSLSWDRAKETQYF.